Shown below are 16 T cell receptor beta chains from a single sample sequenced in a study of Tregs in tolerant kidney transplant recipients. Related graft donors supplied nonmyeloablative bone marrow transplants, and mixed chimerism was transient. Data came from immunoSEQ multiplex PCR; TCRdb stores just in-frame clones and leaves some out. The data contain 80,000 or so clones, 91% of them singletons. The sequencing here drew on CD4+ T cells from blood (PBMCs), taken 24 months after the transplant. Every receptor here comes from a human patient who received a combined kidney and bone marrow transplant. Some T cells may be provided by the graft donor.

The genes are TRBV30 and TRBJ2-2, with 9 nucleotides matching TRBD1. CDR3 length equals 16 residues. Germline values: CDR1 GTSNPN, CDR2 SVGIG (reference sequence). V lost 2 bases and J lost 1; bases outside the gene matches: 5. DNA for the CDR3: TGTGCCTGGAGTAATCCGGGACAGGGGAACACCGGGGAGCTGTTTTTT. Protein sequence: CAWSNPGQGNTGELFF.

V and J are TRBV5-4 and TRBJ2-5; TRBD2 matches 11 bases. J lost 7 bases, V lost 4 bases, and 9 bases had no gene match. Per the germline V gene, CDR1 is SGHNT and CDR2 is YYREEE (reference sequence). CDR3 length equals 15 residues. The CDR3 loop reads CASSEIAGGLGTQYF. CDR3 coding DNA: TGTGCCAGCAGCGAGATAGCGGGGGGGCTTGGGACCCAGTACTTC.

Only a few counts were recorded for this clone. The chain carries TRBV28 and TRBJ1-3; D unclear. Trimming removed 2 bases at V and 7 bases at J, with 15 bases between. The CDR3 consists of 15 residues. Germline CDR1 is MDHEN and CDR2 is SYDVKM. The CDR3 sequence: CASSLSSEGGNTIYF. CDR3 nucleotides: TGTGCCAGCAGTTTAAGTTCCGAGGGAGGGAACACCATATATTTT.

This rearrangement joins TRBV27 to TRBJ1-5, with D perhaps matching TRBD1 (6 bases). V lost 2 bases and J lost 5, with 10 bases in between. The germline gives CDR1 MNHEY, CDR2 SMNVEV (reference sequence). The CDR3 extends over 14 amino acids. This CDR3 is CASSLNRDYQPQHF. CDR3 nucleotide sequence: TGTGCCAGCAGTTTAAACAGGGATTATCAGCCCCAGCATTTT.

The sample holds one count of this clone. J is TRBJ1-3 and V is TRBV7-2; D gene uncertain. CDR3 length: 12 amino acids. Trimming pared 3 bases from V and 3 bases from J, leaving 3 bases between. CDR1 and CDR2 from the germline V gene are SGHTA and FQGNSA. In DNA form, the CDR3 reads TGTGCCAGCAGCTTCCTTGGAAACACCATATATTTT. It translates to CASSFLGNTIYF. Combining the CDR3 with reference TRBV7-2 and TRBJ1-3 gives the whole variable domain GAGVSQSPSNKVTEKGKDVELRCDPISGHTALYWYRQSLGQGLEFLIYFQGNSAPDKSGLPSDRFSAERTGGSVSTLTIQRTQQEDSAVYLCASSFLGNTIYFGEGSWLTVV.

The chain employs TRBV21-1 and TRBJ1-5; the D call of TRBD1 is as the table states it, not checked on the DNA. TRBV21-1 is given as a pseudogene. This CDR3 spans 15 amino acids. In nucleotides, the CDR3 is TGTGCCAGCAGGGCAGGGACAGGGAGGAATCAGCCCCAGCATTTT. It codes for CASRAGTGRNQPQHF.

This CDR3 is CAISEGTFSSYEQYF. CDR3 nucleotides: TGTGCCATCAGTGAAGGGACTTTTAGCTCCTACGAGCAGTACTTC. The chain combines TRBV10-3 with TRBJ2-7; perhaps TRBD2 as D (6 bases). This CDR3 spans 15 amino acids. Germline V gene lookup returns CDR1 ENHRY and CDR2 SYGVKD. V shed 3 bases and J shed 0 bases, with 12 bases lying between them.

J is TRBJ1-2 and V is TRBV5-1, with D possibly being TRBD1 (6 bases). The CDR3 loop spans 13 amino acids. The germline V gene encodes CDR1 SGHRS and CDR2 YFSETQ. V gave up 2 bases and J gave up 7 bases, with 12 bases separating them. The CDR3 reads CASSLNRERGYTF. The CDR3 bases are TGCGCCAGCAGCTTAAACAGGGAGCGTGGCTACACCTTC.

This chain uses TRBV2 with TRBJ1-4; 9 nucleotides align to TRBD1. The germline gives CDR1 SNHLY, CDR2 FYNNEI. This CDR3 has 14 amino acids. V was clipped by 3 bases and J by 7 bases; unmatched bases: 3. The CDR3 sequence is CASSEGQGIEKLFF. The CDR3, as DNA: TGTGCCAGCAGTGAGGGACAGGGAATTGAAAAACTGTTTTTT.

The chain recombines TRBV15 with TRBJ1-2; D gene ambiguous. The V end was cut by 0 bases, the J end by 1 base, with 6 bases between. Per germline, CDR1 LNHNV and CDR2 YYDKDF (reference sequence). The CDR3 has 14 residues. In DNA, the CDR3 is TGTGCCACCAGCAGAGATCCCCGTAACTATGGCTACACCTTC. It yields the protein CATSRDPRNYGYTF.

This sequence joins TRBV27 and TRBJ1-1; perhaps TRBD1 as D (5 bases). Between the trimmed V and J ends, which lost 7 bases and 6 bases, there was a span of 21 bases. CDR1 is MNHEY, CDR2 SMNVEV, per germline (reference sequence). CDR3 length equals 15 residues. The CDR3: CASNYYGGGLPEAFF. The CDR3 DNA follows: TGTGCCAGCAACTACTACGGCGGGGGACTACCTGAAGCTTTCTTT.

The rearrangement uses TRBV7-2 and TRBJ2-1; 15 positions match TRBD2. There are 17 residues in the CDR3. Germline CDR1 SGHTA, CDR2 FQGNSA. J was trimmed by 4 bases and V by 1 base; bases with no gene match: 2. CDR3 protein: CASSLVGTSGGYNEQFF. The DNA of the CDR3 is TGTGCCAGCAGCTTAGTAGGGACTAGCGGGGGGTACAATGAGCAGTTCTTC.

V is TRBV5-1 and J is TRBJ2-5, with TRBD2 identical over 13 bases. Germline V lookup: CDR1 SGHRS, CDR2 YFSETQ. The CDR3 is 17 residues long. J lost 2 bases, V lost 5 bases, and 9 bases had no gene match. CDR3: CASRRLAGGLGQETQYF. CDR3 coding DNA: TGCGCCAGCAGAAGACTAGCGGGGGGCCTAGGTCAAGAGACCCAGTACTTC.

The chain recombines TRBV4-1 with TRBJ2-4; 7 bases align to TRBD1. This CDR3 spans 16 amino acids. J lost 4 bases, V lost 3 bases, and 9 bases had no gene match. Germline CDR1 MGHRA, CDR2 YSYEKL. As DNA, the CDR3 is TGCGCCAGCAGCCAGGAAGACAGGGCTGGGAAAAACATTCAGTACTTC. Its protein is CASSQEDRAGKNIQYF.

This clone was observed once. The rearrangement uses TRBV4-2 and TRBJ2-2; D unresolved. Germline CDR1 and CDR2: LGHNA and YNFKEQ. Deletions cut 5 bases from V and 3 bases from J, with 7 bases between. The CDR3 runs 13 residues. Written as DNA, the CDR3 is TGTGCCAGCAGCTTCCGGGACACCGGGGAGCTGTTTTTT. This gives the protein CASSFRDTGELFF.

V is TRBV2 and J is TRBJ1-5, with 11 bases fitting TRBD1. Germline V CDR1 and CDR2: SNHLY, FYNNEI. The CDR3 sequence is 14 residues long. The J segment lost 6 bases and the V segment lost 4 bases, leaving 2 bases of the junction unmatched. The CDR3 bases are TGTGCCAGCAGTGGGACAGGGGGCGTTCAGCCCCAGCATTTT. Amino acids: CASSGTGGVQPQHF.